A selection of T cell receptor beta chains follows, all from one sample in a study of control samples from healthy donors and cancer patients. Sequencing used immunoSEQ multiplex PCR; TCRdb keeps in-frame clones, though not all of them. The sample yields 95,000 to 130,000 clones, 93% seen once. Sequenced sample: blood. These TCRs come from a man aged 25 to 45 in good health. Both conserved end residues are part of each CDR3. The D gene is left open where the match is weak. Some rows have no size entry. The others give once, few or many, or a class for an expanded clone.

TGTGCCAGCAACATACAGATGCTAAACACTGAAGCTTTCTTT CASNIQMLNTEAFF NA TRBV28 NA TRBJ1-1 14
TGTGCCAGCAGTCCAAGGTGGGACAGGGCGGACACTGAAGCTTTCTTT CASSPRWDRADTEAFF NA TRBV27 TRBD1 TRBJ1-1 16
TGTGCCAGCAGCCAAAGGACTAGCGGGGAAAGATACGAGCAGTACTTC CASSQRTSGERYEQYF NA TRBV11-2 TRBD2 TRBJ2-7 16
TGTGCCAGCAGCTTAGGAGGGACAGCCCTAAACACCATATATTTT CASSLGGTALNTIYF NA TRBV7-2 TRBD1 TRBJ1-3 15
TGTGCCAGCAGCCTAGCGTCCAACTACGAGCAGTACTTC CASSLASNYEQYF NA TRBV16 NA TRBJ2-7 13
TGTGCCAGCATGGACCCCGGAGGCGGGGAGCTGTTTTTT CASMDPGGGELFF once TRBV2 NA TRBJ2-2 13
TGTGCCAGCAGTTGGGGGCAGATCAACACTGAAGCTTTCTTT CASSWGQINTEAFF NA TRBV28 NA TRBJ1-1 14
TGTGCCAGCAGAGGAACGACAGGGAGCAATCAGCCCCAGCATTTT CASRGTTGSNQPQHF few TRBV2 TRBD1 TRBJ1-5 15
TGTGCCAGCAGTGAGGCCCGGGACAGCGTCTATGGCTACACCTTC CASSEARDSVYGYTF NA TRBV6-1 TRBD1 TRBJ1-2 15
TGTGCCAGCAGCTTTTTTGGTCAGGGGATGAACACTGAAGCTTTCTTT CASSFFGQGMNTEAFF NA TRBV11-2 NA TRBJ1-1 16
TGTGCCAGCAGCATGGGTGAAGCTTTCTTT CASSMGEAFF once TRBV11-2 NA TRBJ1-1 10
TGTGCCAGCTCACCGGGACAGATCTACGAGCAGTACTTC CASSPGQIYEQYF NA TRBV18 TRBD1 TRBJ2-7 13
TGTGCCAGCTCACCCCATCACCCGGACAGGGGGCCAGGAAACACCATATATTTT CASSPHHPDRGPGNTIYF NA TRBV18 TRBD1 TRBJ1-3 18
TGTGCCAGTACCCCAGGGACAGGTAGCAATCAGCCCCAGCATTTT CASTPGTGSNQPQHF NA TRBV19 TRBD1 TRBJ1-5 15
TGCGCCAGCAGCCAACTGACAGGTAACAATGAGCAGTTCTTC CASSQLTGNNEQFF NA TRBV4-1 NA TRBJ2-1 14
TGCGCCAGCAGCCCCTCCGGGCCGATCACAGATACGCAGTATTTT CASSPSGPITDTQYF NA TRBV5-1 NA TRBJ2-3 15
TGTGCCAGCTCACAGACAGAAACACCTAGCACAGATACGCAGTATTTT CASSQTETPSTDTQYF NA TRBV18 NA TRBJ2-3 16
TGTGCCAGCTCGACCCAGCAGGGTGGTGGAAACACCATATATTTT CASSTQQGGGNTIYF NA TRBV18 NA TRBJ1-3 15
TGTGCCAGCAGCTTAGACAGGACCACCGGGGAGCTGTTTTTT CASSLDRTTGELFF once TRBV11-2 NA TRBJ2-2 14
TGCGCCAGCAGCTTTGGGACAGGGGTTTTCTACGAGCAGTACTTC CASSFGTGVFYEQYF NA TRBV5-1 TRBD1 TRBJ2-7 15
TGTGCCAGCAGCTTCAAGACAGCCGAATACTCCTATAATTCACCCCTCCACTTT CASSFKTAEYSYNSPLHF NA TRBV5-5 NA TRBJ1-6 18
TGTGCCAGTAGTATTCCCCACAGGGCGAACACTGAAGCTTTCTTT CASSIPHRANTEAFF once TRBV19 NA TRBJ1-1 15
TGTGCCAGTAGTTTTATCGACAGGGAGAACTATGGCTACACCTTC CASSFIDRENYGYTF NA TRBV19 TRBD1 TRBJ1-2 15
TGTGCCAGCAGCCTACCCTCGAACACTGAAGCTTTCTTT CASSLPSNTEAFF NA TRBV28 NA TRBJ1-1 13
TGTGCCAGTAGTATTAACAGAAGACCAAACATTCAGTACTTC CASSINRRPNIQYF NA TRBV19 NA TRBJ2-4 14
TGTGCCAGCAGCTTAGCGGGGGGGGCAGATGGCTACACCTTC CASSLAGGADGYTF NA TRBV7-2 NA TRBJ1-2 14
TGCGCCAGCAGCTTGGAGTCAGGGGGCTACACCTTC CASSLESGGYTF NA TRBV5-1 NA TRBJ1-2 12
TGTGCCAGCAGCGGAGAGGGGGCAGGCCCGGCCCAGGGCCAGTACTTC CASSGEGAGPAQGQYF NA TRBV9 TRBD1 TRBJ2-5 16
TGTGCCAGCAGCGTCGGAGGGTTATCCGATTCAGGCGAGCAGTACTTC CASSVGGLSDSGEQYF NA TRBV13 NA TRBJ2-7 16
TGTGCCAGCAGTTCCGTGGCTAATTCACCCCTCCACTTT CASSSVANSPLHF NA TRBV27 NA TRBJ1-6 13
TGTGCCAGCAGTGAATTGGGCAACAGGAGCACAGATACGCAGTATTTT CASSELGNRSTDTQYF NA TRBV25-1 NA TRBJ2-3 16
TGTGCCAGCTCACCACAGGGTTGGACCGGGGAGCTGTTTTTT CASSPQGWTGELFF once TRBV18 NA TRBJ2-2 14
TGTGCCAGCAGCACCCGGACAGGGTACTTTACCGGGGAGCTGTTTTTT CASSTRTGYFTGELFF NA TRBV7-6 TRBD1 TRBJ2-2 16
TGTGCCAGCAGCCCTGGGACAGGGGATTACGAGCAGTACTTC CASSPGTGDYEQYF NA TRBV3-1/TRBV3-2 TRBD1 TRBJ2-7 14
TGCGCCAGCAGTGAAGGGAGCGGCAGGGCCGGGGACTATGGCTACACCTTC CASSEGSGRAGDYGYTF NA TRBV10-1 NA TRBJ1-2 17
TGTGCCAGCAGCTTGGGGCAGGGGAACTATGGCTACACCTTC CASSLGQGNYGYTF NA TRBV11-2 NA TRBJ1-2 14
TGTGCCAGCAGCGGCAGGGGGCAGGTCGGGGAGCTGTTTTTT CASSGRGQVGELFF NA TRBV9 TRBD1 TRBJ2-2 14
TGTGCCAGCAGCGGGGTTCGGGGGAATGAAAAACTGTTTTTT CASSGVRGNEKLFF NA TRBV5-5 NA TRBJ1-4 14
TGTGCCAGCAGCGCCGGGTCGGGTGCTAATGAAAAACTGTTTTTT CASSAGSGANEKLFF NA TRBV9 NA TRBJ1-4 15
TGTGCCAGCAGTGACTCGGGACAGGGGAATCAGCCCCAGCATTTT CASSDSGQGNQPQHF NA TRBV28 TRBD1 TRBJ1-5 15
TGTGCCACCTCAGGACAGAGCAATCAGCCCCAGCATTTT CATSGQSNQPQHF NA TRBV10-3 NA TRBJ1-5 13
TGTGCCAGCAGCTATGCAGGAGACTATGGCTACACCTTC CASSYAGDYGYTF NA TRBV7-2 NA TRBJ1-2 13
TGTGCCAGCAGTTTAGCCCCCCGACAGAACGAGCAGTACTTC CASSLAPRQNEQYF NA TRBV28 NA TRBJ2-7 14
TGTGCCAGCAGCCCCTCGGGTGAGGGAGGAACTGAAGCTTTCTTT CASSPSGEGGTEAFF NA TRBV9 NA TRBJ1-1 15
TGCGCCAGCAGCACGACAGGAGCCAAAAACATTCAGTACTTC CASSTTGAKNIQYF NA TRBV5-1 NA TRBJ2-4 14
TGTGCCAGCAGCGAGGATGGCTACACCTTC CASSEDGYTF NA TRBV5-4 NA TRBJ1-2 10
TGTGCCAGTAGTATCCCAGGGGGCCAGCCAGGAGACGAAAAACTGTTTTTT CASSIPGGQPGDEKLFF NA TRBV19 TRBD1 TRBJ1-4 17
TGTGCCACCACAGGGGGGTCCCCGCAGGGCAATCAGCCCCAGCATTTT CATTGGSPQGNQPQHF NA TRBV10-3 TRBD1 TRBJ1-5 16
TGTGCCAGCAGCCAAGATATGGGGGTGCAGGAGACCCAGTACTTC CASSQDMGVQETQYF NA TRBV4-2 NA TRBJ2-5 15
TGTGCCAGCAGTTTCTTCCCTTTCGGGGCAGACGCTAGTAACTATGGCTACACCTTC CASSFFPFGADASNYGYTF NA TRBV27 NA TRBJ1-2 19
TGTGCCAGCAGTGAAATTGGGGCAGAGGGGGGCTACACCTTC CASSEIGAEGGYTF NA TRBV6-1 NA TRBJ1-2 14
TGTGCCAGCAGTTCCGGGACAGGGCTGATGAACACTGAAGCTTTCTTT CASSSGTGLMNTEAFF NA TRBV28 TRBD1 TRBJ1-1 16
TGTGCCTGGGGGTCGGGCTACTCTGGAAACACCATATATTTT CAWGSGYSGNTIYF NA TRBV30 NA TRBJ1-3 14
TGTGCCACCAGTGACACCGGGACTAGCGGGATCTACAATGAGCAGTTCTTC CATSDTGTSGIYNEQFF NA TRBV24-1 TRBD2 TRBJ2-1 17
TGTGCCAGTCGGGAGGGCCTGAACACTGAAGCTTTCTTT CASREGLNTEAFF NA TRBV18 NA TRBJ1-1 13
TGTGCCAGCAGTGTGCGGGGAGGGAACACTGAAGCTTTCTTT CASSVRGGNTEAFF NA TRBV2 NA TRBJ1-1 14